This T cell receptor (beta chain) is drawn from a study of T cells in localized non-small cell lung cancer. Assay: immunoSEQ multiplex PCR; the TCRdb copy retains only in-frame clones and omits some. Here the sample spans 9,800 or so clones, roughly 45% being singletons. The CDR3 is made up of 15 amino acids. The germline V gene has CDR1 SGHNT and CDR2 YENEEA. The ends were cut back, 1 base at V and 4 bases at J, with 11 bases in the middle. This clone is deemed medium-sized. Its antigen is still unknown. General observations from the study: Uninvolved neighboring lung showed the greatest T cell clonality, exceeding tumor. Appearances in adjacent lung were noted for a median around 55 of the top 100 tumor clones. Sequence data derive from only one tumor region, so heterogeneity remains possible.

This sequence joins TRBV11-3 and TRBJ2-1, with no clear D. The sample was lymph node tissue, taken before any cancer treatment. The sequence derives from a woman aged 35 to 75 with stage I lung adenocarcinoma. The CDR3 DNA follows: TGTGCCAGCAGCTTAGTTGATGGCAGATACAATGAGCAGTTCTTC. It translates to CASSLVDGRYNEQFF.